This TCR beta chain was sequenced for a study of regulatory T cells in long-lasting Graves disease (dated by TCRdb to about 2021). About the full investigation: Antithyroid drugs had been taken for less than 3 months by newly diagnosed Graves' disease patients. This study used TCR sequencing and RNA sequencing of peripheral blood to compare persistent Graves' disease patients against newly diagnosed Graves' disease patients. The study took place in China and was registered as a clinical trial. A total of around 35 samples underwent TCR sequencing: around 13 from persistent and some 20 from newly diagnosed Graves' disease patients. Study-wide conclusions, independent of this receptor: Patients with persistent disease shared more public clonotypes (fewer than 3,000) than newly diagnosed patients did (around 1,000). Compared with newly diagnosed patients, persistent Graves' disease patients had lower TCR Shannon entropy and fewer highly expanded clones, which suggests clonal expansion. Only peripheral blood was studied, because thyroid tissue, the primary lesion, was inaccessible. Preferential use of TRBV28, TRBJ1-2 and TRBJ2-5 was observed in persistent disease, whereas TRBV20-1 and TRBJ2-1 were favored in newly diagnosed disease. Only the TCR beta chain was sequenced and analyzed. The authors noted that the small sample size was a limitation that may lower accuracy.

The germline ends are 12 bases apart after V is trimmed by 2 bases and J by 5 bases. The germline V gene sets CDR1 to SGHTA and CDR2 to FQGTGA. The CDR3, cysteine through phenylalanine, is 14 amino acids long. Only CDR3 DNA is held: 42 bases, read in frame from base 1. The time point tag for this specimen amounts to: newly diagnosed GD, antithyroid drugs for less than 3 months. RNA was extracted from PBMCs in TRIzol for both TCR sequencing and RNA sequencing. The diagnosis of Graves' disease was made according to American Thyroid Association guidelines. The patients came from an endocrinology department in Xi'an, China. From each patient, about 9.7 milliliters of peripheral blood was collected into an EDTA anticoagulant tube. Ficoll Paque Plus density gradient separation was used to isolate PBMCs, and no further T cell sorting was performed. An Agilent 2100 Bioanalyzer and agarose gel were used to assess RNA quality, and a NanoDrop 2000 was used to measure RNA concentration.

This clonotype has at least ten counts. What antigen it recognizes has not been identified. No qualities accompany the bases; no much larger clone lies one base away. The method behind the library was multiplex PCR. Data came from an Illumina HiSeq 4000. TCR beta libraries were built with iRepertoire HTBI primers and Arm-PCR amplification of CDR3 regions. Gel purification was performed on PCR products prior to sequencing. On the authors' methods: Gene usage analysis of CDR3 amino acid clonotypes relied on the 55 to 80 TRBV and more than twelve TRBJ segments identified across samples. COPE and FqMerger were used to merge filtered high-quality paired reads into contigs. BLAST was used to align contigs to IMGT TRBV, TRBD and TRBJ reference genes, and CDR3 was defined according to IMGT. Highly expanded clones were defined as clonotypes with a frequency above 0.1%. Shannon entropy served as the measure of repertoire diversity, while the Gini coefficient captured V-J evenness. A clonotype was considered public if more than one individual shared it. TCRdb ran its own pipeline on the public reads, namely fastp trimming at Q25 and MiXCR clone calling, and kept in-frame beta chains. Every CDR3 protein is listed once, alongside the most common genes and DNA of its rows. Clone size and V and J calls follow TCRdb, not the original study. Recorded for this sample are approximately 440,000 distinct CDR3 sequences; about a sixth of them occurred a single time. Jointly, the top ten make up more than 9% of the sample.

A further study also used this sample, focusing on T cells in Graves' hyperthyroidism and ophthalmopathy. Looking at the second paper: Stable Graves' hyperthyroidism was defined as no progression to ophthalmopathy during 18 months of follow-up. Hyperthyroidism patients were aged 18 to 65 years and newly diagnosed, with disease duration of less than 2 months. Any patient with an uncontrolled infection, another autoimmune disease, pregnancy or lactation was excluded. Diagnoses relied on clinical symptoms, serum thyroxine and TRAb, thyroid ultrasound and orbital computed tomography. The first round of RT-PCR for the TCR CDR3 was performed with the HTBI primer set and the Qiagen OneStep RT-PCR kit. Blood samples also contained most of the expanded thyroid clonotypes (frequency above 0.001), which suggests that blood repertoires may reflect thyroid immune responses. A 13 V-J signature model separated ophthalmopathy from stable hyperthyroidism, with roughly 88% sensitivity and roughly 84% specificity in cross-validation and 80%/75% in testing. In validation, the model predicted progression to ophthalmopathy a median of around 6.5 months before onset, with 70% to 71% sensitivity and nearly 75% specificity. To identify TCR V-J signatures that set the groups apart, the researchers used a discovery cohort of roughly 100 patients, made up of some 41 with Graves' ophthalmopathy and 55 to 65 with stable Graves' hyperthyroidism. Prospective prediction of ophthalmopathy was tested in an independent validation cohort of some 20 hyperthyroidism patients and 15 to 17 patients who later progressed to ophthalmopathy. The 85 to 100 discovery patients were divided at random into training and test sets in a 7:3 ratio. In six Graves' hyperthyroidism patients, the study also compared T-cell repertoires from thyroid tissue with T-cell repertoires from blood. After sampling, hyperthyroidism patients received methimazole starting at 30 mg daily, and ophthalmopathy patients received high-dose intravenous methylprednisolone. Libraries were constructed in a second round of multiplex PCR, after which size selection and purification were performed. The libraries were sequenced on an Illumina HiSeq2000 using paired-end 100 bp reads. SOAPnuke was used to process the raw data, throwing out any read that contained adapters or uncalled bases, had a mean Phred below 15, or lacked an exact constant-primer or identifier match. COPE v1.2.5 was used to merge the high-quality paired reads, and each unique nucleotide sequence was defined as a clonotype. MiTCR v1.1 was used to align the clonotypes against IMGT TRBV, TRBD and TRBJ reference segments. The analysis was restricted to V-J combinations with a frequency above 0.0001, which together covered over 99% of the repertoires. The TCS score was defined as the ratio of F50 (clonal expansion) to E x V (chaos), calculated using BLOSUM62-based TCRdist between CDR3 peptides within each V-J. Welch's t-statistics and random forest reduced just over 500 V-J features to 10 to 15, which were used in a naive Bayes classifier (R e1071). Sample size was not statistically predetermined, and blinding of investigators to group allocation was not performed. TCR Vbeta CDR3 sequencing of approximately 140 peripheral blood samples (over 40 ophthalmopathy, under 80 hyperthyroidism and about 17 progressor patients) is reported in the paper.

This receptor was identified in a middle-aged man with Graves disease. Donor details come from another sample of the same person, matched by shared clones. The V gene is TRBV7-3 and the J gene is TRBJ2-5, and perhaps TRBD1 as D gene, on 6 matching bases. This material consisted of peripheral blood mononuclear cells (PBMCs), taken at new diagnosis, from a patient treated with antithyroid drugs. The nucleotide sequence reads TGTGCCAGCAGCTTAGACTCAGGGGCGGAGACCCAGTACTTC. It translates as CASSLDSGAETQYF. When the CDR3 is completed using the reference TRBV7-3 and TRBJ2-5 genes on either side, the full variable domain is GAGVSQTPSNKVTEKGKYVELRCDPISGHTALYWYRQSLGQGPEFLIYFQGTGAADDSGLPNDRFFAVRPEGSVSTLKIQRTERGDSAVYLCASSLDSGAETQYFGPGTRLLVL.